The TCR beta chain under discussion was sequenced for a study of cytomegalovirus exposure and HLA in healthy donors. Findings and limits, study-wide: Analyzed later, association rates of TCRs varied across HLA loci, with DRB1 most and HLA-C fewest. Earlier analysis looked at TCR beta V segments, and most were productive about 87% or about 30% of the time. Among TCR beta chains, those listed as cytomegalovirus-associated numbered fewer than 200. Presence/absence analysis assumed near-uniform sequencing depth across donors.

Both 60 Vbeta primers and 13 Jbeta primers went into the PCR. Profiled with immunoSEQ multiplex PCR; TCRdb holds only in-frame clones, not every one. The sample includes some 190,000 clones, about 82% of them seen just once. This CDR3 contains 13 residues. V was trimmed by 6 bases and J by 9 bases, leaving 17 bases between them. Germline CDR1 reads MNHEY; CDR2 reads SVGAGI. Details on this clone: Its antigen is not identified.

This clonotype was sampled from a woman in her twenties or thirties in good health and CMV-seronegative. Sequences were obtained from PBMCs. The chain links TRBV6-5 to TRBJ1-1, with D unclear. CDR3 DNA sequence: TGTGCCAGCAGCATTGAAGGAGGAGCTAAAGCTTTCTTT. As protein: CASSIEGGAKAFF.